Each of the 28 T cell receptor beta chains below was sequenced from the same sample in a study of Graves' ophthalmopathy and Graves' hyperthyroidism (dated by TCRdb to between 2018 and 2020). This sample was sequenced with an Illumina HiSeq 2000. For repertoire sequencing, TCR beta CDR3 regions were amplified from RNA transcripts. HTBI primers and the Qiagen OneStep RT-PCR kit were used in a first-round RT-PCR, which was followed by a second-round multiplex PCR, size selection and purification. TCRdb ran its own pipeline on the public reads, namely fastp trimming at Q25 and MiXCR clone calling, and kept in-frame beta chains. For every CDR3 protein sequence, its rows merge into one entry that carries the most common genes and DNA. The sample table contains hundreds of thousands of distinct CDR3 sequences; only one count was recorded for 22% of them. The biggest ten clones account for approximately 7% of the sample.

Material: peripheral blood. The receptors shown here come from a woman younger than 30 with stable Graves' hyperthyroidism. Some clones in this sample may be carry-over from other donors' samples. Donor details come from another sample of the same person, matched by shared clones.

Many counts were recorded for this clonotype. V and J are TRBV7-8 and TRBJ2-2; D not certain. CDR3 length: 13 amino acids. V lost 5 bases and J 7 bases, leaving 11 bases between the germline ends. Germline V gene data show CDR1 as SGHVS and CDR2 as FQNEAQ. CDR3 sequence reads: CASSALGDGELFF. The CDR3 nucleotides are TGTGCCAGCAGCGCCCTTGGGGACGGGGAGCTGTTTTTT.

This chain joins TRBV6-1 and TRBJ2-7; 8 bases are shared with TRBD1. In germline, CDR1 is MNHNS, CDR2 SASEGT. This CDR3 is built from 13 residues. Germline trimming cut 7 bases from V and 2 bases from J; bases unmatched to any gene: 4. The CDR3 loop is CASTLGQAYEQYF. CDR3 nucleotides: TGTGCCAGCACCTTGGGACAGGCCTACGAGCAGTACTTC.

This clonotype has at least ten counts. The chain uses TRBV12-3 or TRBV12-4 and TRBJ2-5, with 7 nucleotides matching TRBD2. J was trimmed by 3 bases and V by 5 bases; bases with no gene match: 6. The CDR3 length is 14 residues. The CDR3 spells CASSAEAGEETQYF. DNA of the CDR3: TGTGCCAGCAGTGCCGAGGCGGGAGAAGAGACCCAGTACTTC.

This clonotype was found many times. The chain combines TRBV4-1 with TRBJ2-5; D unclear. Germline CDR1 is MGHRA and CDR2 is YSYEKL. The CDR3 covers 17 residues. The ends were cut back, 2 bases at V and 0 bases at J, with 16 bases in the middle. The CDR3 nucleotides read TGCGCCAGCAGCCAACCTAGTACTCTGGAGTACCAAGAGACCCAGTACTTC. Its translation is CASSQPSTLEYQETQYF.

The table lists this clonotype with many counts. The CDR3 loop reads CAWRTQGGQYF. The CDR3 DNA reads as TGTGCCTGGAGGACCCAGGGGGGGCAGTACTTC. This chain uses TRBV30 with TRBJ2-7, with D possibly matching TRBD1 (7 bases). The V gene lost 3 bases and the J gene lost 9 bases, with 12 bases spanning the gap. This CDR3 has 11 residues. CDR1 is GTSNPN, CDR2 SVGIG, per germline (reference sequence).

This sequence joins TRBV4-1 and TRBJ2-7; D gene unclear. This CDR3 spans 13 amino acids. Germline V gene sequence: CDR1 MGHRA, CDR2 YSYEKL. Trimming took 4 bases from V and 4 from J, leaving 11 bases between them. CDR3 protein: CASSRIQRYEQYF. Written as DNA, the CDR3 is TGCGCCAGCAGCCGCATACAACGGTACGAGCAGTACTTC.

This clonotype was counted at least ten times. The J gene is TRBJ1-2, the V gene TRBV5-1, with a possible D match to TRBD1 (5 bases). Germline loops: CDR1 SGHRS, CDR2 YFSETQ. V lost 0 bases and J lost 7, with 13 bases in between. The CDR3 length is 14 residues. The CDR3 sequence is CASSLASGSGGYTF. The CDR3 region has the DNA TGCGCCAGCAGCTTGGCCTCAGGGAGCGGTGGCTACACCTTC.

This clonotype was picked up a small number of times. The genes are TRBV4-3 and TRBJ1-1; 10 bases are shared with TRBD1. The V segment lost 5 bases and the J segment 6 bases; nucleotides outside the gene matches: 12. From germline, CDR1 is LGHNA and CDR2 YSLEER. The CDR3 spans 16 residues. The CDR3 region has the DNA TGCGCCAGCAGCGCGAGACAGGGGGCATTTTTCGCTGAAGCTTTCTTT. Protein sequence: CASSARQGAFFAEAFF.

This clonotype was observed many times. Just one base apart from a much larger clone, this may be a read error. In DNA form, the CDR3 reads TGTGCCAGCAGTTACAATTCGAACACTGAAGCTCTCTTT. Translation: CASSYNSNTEALF. The chain employs TRBV6-5 and TRBJ1-1; D not certain. CDR1 and CDR2 (germline): MNHEY, SVGAGI. This CDR3 is built from 13 residues.

Only a few counts were recorded for this clonotype. CDR3 bases: TGTGCCAGCAGCGTAGGAGGGGGCGATTCACCCCTCCACTTT. This gives the protein CASSVGGGDSPLHF. This sequence joins TRBV9 and TRBJ1-6; 7 nucleotides match TRBD1. The CDR3 extends over 14 amino acids. J gave up 8 bases and V 0 bases, and 2 bases lay outside the gene matches. Germline CDR1 and CDR2: SGDLS and YYNGEE.

This clonotype was counted ten times or more. This chain links TRBV19 with TRBJ1-2, with D perhaps TRBD1 (5 bases). The CDR3 covers 13 residues. V shed 5 bases and J shed 6 bases, with 13 bases lying between them. The germline V gene encodes CDR1 LNHDA and CDR2 SQIVND (reference sequence). The CDR3 spells CASSRTVGDGYTF. Here the CDR3 DNA reads TGTGCCAGTAGTCGCACAGTGGGGGATGGCTACACCTTC. The full variable domain, in which reference TRBV19 and TRBJ1-2 provide the parts outside the CDR3, is DGGITQSPKYLFRKEGQNVTLSCEQNLNHDAMYWYRQDPGQGLRLIYYSQIVNDFQKGDIAEGYSVSREKKESFPLTVTSAQKNPTAFYLCASSRTVGDGYTFGSGTRLTVV.

This clonotype came up many times. The V and J genes are TRBV27 and TRBJ1-5; TRBD1 might be the D (5 bases). Germline-derived CDR1 and CDR2 are MNHEY and SMNVEV (reference sequence). The CDR3 consists of 14 residues. V shed 7 bases and J shed 2 bases, with 12 bases lying between them. CDR3 loop: CASNSGLGNQPQHF. The CDR3 DNA reads as TGTGCCAGCAACTCAGGGCTTGGCAATCAGCCCCAGCATTTT.

This clonotype came up many times. The chain links TRBV20-1 to TRBJ2-7, with D possibly called TRBD1 or TRBD2 (7 bases each). Germline CDR1 reads DFQATT; CDR2 reads SNEGSKA (reference sequence). The CDR3 runs to 14 residues. The germline V and J ends were trimmed by 5 bases and 6 bases, with 20 bases remaining between them. CDR3 sequence (DNA): TGCAGTGCTCCCCTTGGGGGAGGGGGCCTCGAGCAGTACTTC. Its translation is CSAPLGGGGLEQYF.

In this sample, this clonotype turned up many times. The chain carries TRBV12-3 or TRBV12-4 and TRBJ1-2; tentative D call: TRBD1 (5 bases). Trimming cost V 3 bases and J 4 bases, with 9 bases left between them. The CDR3 contains 13 residues. CDR3 DNA sequence: TGTGCCAGCAGTTTGGGGCCGCCCTATGGCTACACCTTC. Residues: CASSLGPPYGYTF.

In the case of this clonotype: A junction end diverges from the germline sequence, so it may reflect a read error. Here the CDR3 reads CASSPVGGASGYGYTF. The CDR3 nucleotides are TGCGCCAGTAGCCCGGTCGGGGGGGCAAGCGGCTATGGCTACACCTTC. This sequence joins TRBV4-1 and TRBJ1-2, with D perhaps TRBD1 (6 bases). This CDR3 is built from 16 residues. Germline CDR1 is MGHRA and CDR2 is YSYEKL.

This clonotype was seen repeatedly, ten times or more. V is TRBV4-2 and J is TRBJ1-5; maybe TRBD1 (5 bases). Germline V CDR1 and CDR2: LGHNA, YNFKEQ. The V end was cut by 4 bases, the J end by 8 bases, with 18 bases between. The CDR3 is 15 residues long. Here the CDR3 reads CASSPTGVGGKPQHF. The CDR3 DNA reads TGTGCCAGCAGCCCCACCGGAGTGGGGGGAAAGCCCCAGCATTTT.

This clonotype was counted many times. The rearrangement joins TRBV29-1 to TRBJ2-5; 11 bases align to TRBD2. V shed 3 bases, J shed 1 base, and the junction held 4 bases outside the gene matches. In germline, CDR1 is SQVTM, CDR2 ANQGSEA. This CDR3 region has 15 residues. CDR3 sequence reads: CSVDWTSGLQETQYF. CDR3 in DNA: TGCAGCGTTGATTGGACTAGCGGGCTCCAAGAGACCCAGTACTTC.

This clonotype has a count of ten or more. V usage is TRBV30 and J usage is TRBJ2-7, with a tentative D call TRBD2 (5 bases). CDR1 is GTSNPN and CDR2 is SVGIG in the germline V gene (reference sequence). Trimming stripped 2 bases from V and 0 bases from J, with 17 bases between. CDR3 length: 16 amino acids. This chain's CDR3 is CAWSSAVGRSSYEQYF. CDR3 in DNA: TGTGCCTGGAGTTCGGCGGTTGGGAGAAGCTCCTACGAGCAGTACTTC.

This clonotype was seen a few times. The chain recombines TRBV7-9 with TRBJ2-7, with TRBD1 identical over 10 bases. V lost 6 bases, J lost 3 bases, and 8 bases stayed unmatched. CDR3 length: 15 residues. Germline V lookup: CDR1 SEHNR, CDR2 FQNEAQ (reference sequence). CDR3 amino acids: CASSPEGTGVYEQYF. The CDR3 region has the DNA TGTGCCAGCAGTCCAGAAGGGACAGGGGTCTACGAGCAGTACTTC.

This clonotype appeared many times. The chain links TRBV28 to TRBJ2-7; a possible D gene is TRBD2 (5 bases). With 2 bases removed from V and 0 bases from J, the gap between germline ends came to 11 bases. From germline, CDR1 is MDHEN and CDR2 SYDVKM. The CDR3 spans 15 residues. CDR3 region: CASSLEGPSSYEQYF. The DNA of the CDR3 is TGTGCCAGCAGTTTAGAGGGCCCGAGCTCCTACGAGCAGTACTTC.

The rearrangement joins TRBV29-1 to TRBJ2-2, with a tentative D call TRBD1 (5 bases). CDR3 size: 13 residues. The germline V gene has CDR1 SQVTM and CDR2 ANQGSEA. The germline V and J ends were trimmed by 6 bases and 1 base, with 9 bases remaining between them. The CDR3 coding sequence is TGCAGCGTCAGACAGAGGAACACCGGGGAGCTGTTTTTT. Translated, it gives CSVRQRNTGELFF.

This clonotype occurred a few times. CDR3 sequence reads: CSAREGGGLTGELFF. CDR3 sequence (DNA): TGCAGTGCTAGAGAGGGGGGAGGTCTCACCGGGGAGCTGTTTTTT. V and J are TRBV20-1 and TRBJ2-2; D is possibly TRBD2 (6 bases). Deletions cut 0 bases from V and 4 bases from J, with 12 bases between. The germline CDR1 and CDR2 sequences are DFQATT and SNEGSKA (reference sequence). This CDR3 region has 15 residues.

This clonotype has ten or more counts. The chain links TRBV6-5 to TRBJ2-7; 7 nucleotides align to TRBD1. This CDR3 is built from 15 residues. Unmatched junction bases numbered 9, after V lost 5 bases and J lost 2 bases. Looked up from germline, CDR1 is MNHEY and CDR2 is SVGAGI. DNA of the CDR3: TGTGCCAGCAGTAGTACAGGGGTGGGAACCTACGAGCAGTACTTC. Translation: CASSSTGVGTYEQYF.

This clonotype turned up a few times. This sequence joins TRBV15 and TRBJ2-7; TRBD2 agrees at 8 bases. CDR3 length: 17 amino acids. J lost 0 bases, V lost 0 bases, and 7 bases had no gene match. Germline V lookup: CDR1 LNHNV, CDR2 YYDKDF (reference sequence). In DNA form, the CDR3 reads TGTGCCACCAGCAGAGATGGGCTAGCGGGCCTCTCCTACGAGCAGTACTTC. Its translation: CATSRDGLAGLSYEQYF. The full variable domain, with the rest looked up from reference TRBV15 and TRBJ2-7, is DAMVIQNPRYQVTQFGKPVTLSCSQTLNHNVMYWYQQKSSQAPKLLFHYYDKDFNNEADTPDNFQSRRPNTSFCFLDIRSPGLGDTAMYLCATSRDGLAGLSYEQYFGPGTRLTVT.

The chain links TRBV7-2 to TRBJ1-5; D perhaps matches TRBD1 (6 bases). CDR3 length equals 13 residues. V lost 4 bases, J lost 3 bases, and 7 bases lay in between. Germline V gives CDR1 SGHTA, CDR2 FQGNSA. The CDR3 loop is CASSWDINQPQHF. Here the CDR3 DNA reads TGTGCCAGCAGCTGGGACATCAATCAGCCCCAGCATTTT.

There are many counts of this clonotype. The chain recombines TRBV29-1 with TRBJ1-1; 7 bases agree with TRBD1. With V trimmed by 7 bases and J by 4 bases, 9 bases remained unmatched. CDR3 length: 13 amino acids. Looked up from germline, CDR1 is SQVTM and CDR2 is ANQGSEA. The CDR3 coding sequence is TGCAGCGCAAGGACAGGTCCGAGCACTGAAGCTTTCTTT. Residues: CSARTGPSTEAFF.

The chain recombines TRBV2 with TRBJ1-2, with 8 bases identical to TRBD1. V lost 3 bases, J lost 6 bases, and 6 bases stayed unmatched. In germline, CDR1 is SNHLY, CDR2 FYNNEI. The CDR3 contains 14 residues. CDR3 in DNA: TGTGCCAGCAGTGATCACAGGGGGGGAGATGGCTACACCTTC. It codes for CASSDHRGGDGYTF.

The V gene is TRBV3-1, the J gene TRBJ1-6; TRBD1 matches 9 bases. The length of the CDR3 is 15 residues. The V gene's germline CDR1 is LGHDT and CDR2 YNNKEL (reference sequence). J was trimmed by 9 bases and V by 3 bases; bases with no gene match: 6. DNA of the CDR3: TGTGCCAGCAGCCAGATGGGACAGGGCGGTTCACCCCTCCACTTT. Encoded protein: CASSQMGQGGSPLHF.